These 2 T cell receptor beta chains came from one sample sequenced in a study of T cell responses to AZD1222 COVID-19 vaccine. The assay was immunoSEQ multiplex PCR, and TCRdb's table has in-frame clones only and misses some. The sample yields about 91,000 clones, around nine tenths seen once. The sample consisted of peripheral blood, taken on day 0 of AZD1222 vaccination. These receptors all stem from an adult in good health.

J is TRBJ2-7 and V is TRBV4-3; 10 bases map to TRBD2. Germline CDR1 and CDR2: LGHNA and YSLEER. V lost 0 bases and J lost 3; bases outside the gene matches: 5. The CDR3 has 16 residues. The CDR3 region is CASSQEWASGSYEQYF. The CDR3 nucleotides read TGCGCCAGCAGCCAAGAATGGGCTAGCGGGAGCTACGAGCAGTACTTC.

J is TRBJ1-1 and V is TRBV5-1; tentatively, D is TRBD1 (6 bases). The CDR3 has 13 residues. V was trimmed by 4 bases and J by 1 base, leaving 8 bases between them. Germline CDR1 and CDR2: SGHRS and YFSETQ. CDR3 sequence reads: CASSRGQNTEAFF. The CDR3 bases are TGCGCCAGCAGCCGGGGACAGAACACTGAAGCTTTCTTT.